The 23 T cell receptor beta chains below were found in one sample sequenced in a study of control samples from healthy donors and cancer patients. Here immunoSEQ multiplex PCR was the method, and the copy in TCRdb shows in-frame clones only, minus some. The table includes about 150,000 clones, approximately 93% detected once. The sample comprised blood. All receptors come from a man younger than 35 in good health.

The V and J genes are TRBV5-5 and TRBJ1-1; D gene uncertain. The ends were cut back, 4 bases at V and 0 bases at J, with 19 bases in the middle. Germline-derived CDR1 and CDR2 are SGHKS and YYEKEE (reference sequence). This CDR3 spans 17 amino acids. The CDR3 DNA follows: TGTGCCAGCAGCGAGGACCGACGTCCTGACATGAACACTGAAGCTTTCTTT. Protein product: CASSEDRRPDMNTEAFF.

This rearrangement joins TRBV5-5 to TRBJ1-5; 9 bases align to TRBD1. V was pared by 7 bases and J by 6 bases, with 8 bases of the junction left unmatched. Germline CDR1 SGHKS, CDR2 YYEKEE (reference sequence). The CDR3 spans 14 residues. CDR3: CASLGGQGGQPQHF. Here the CDR3 DNA reads TGTGCCAGCCTTGGGGGACAGGGTGGTCAGCCCCAGCATTTT.

This rearrangement joins TRBV6-6 to TRBJ1-2, with TRBD1 as a possible D gene (5 bases). V gave up 4 bases and J gave up 4 bases, with 19 bases separating them. Per the germline V gene, CDR1 is MNHNY and CDR2 is SVGAGI (reference sequence). CDR3 length: 16 residues. CDR3 DNA sequence: TGTGCCAGCAGTTCACAGATCAGGGCCCATACCTATGGCTACACCTTC. It specifies CASSSQIRAHTYGYTF.

The rearrangement joins TRBV27 to TRBJ1-5; D is perhaps TRBD1 (5 bases). Germline V CDR1 and CDR2: MNHEY, SMNVEV (reference sequence). Trimming left V 8 bases short and J 0 bases short, with 11 bases between. The CDR3 is 14 residues long. The CDR3: CASRRALSNQPQHF. The DNA of the CDR3 is TGTGCCAGCCGCAGGGCCCTTAGCAATCAGCCCCAGCATTTT.

The chain combines TRBV29-1 with TRBJ2-7; 7 nucleotides align to TRBD1. With V trimmed by 5 bases and J by 5 bases, 6 bases remained unmatched. The CDR3 contains 12 residues. Germline V gene data show CDR1 as SQVTM and CDR2 as ANQGSEA. CDR3 protein: CSVYRGGDEQYF. DNA of the CDR3: TGCAGCGTTTACAGGGGTGGGGACGAGCAGTACTTC.

The J gene is TRBJ1-5, the V gene TRBV4-1; D remains ambiguous. This CDR3 is built from 13 residues. V was clipped by 1 base and J by 7 bases, with 8 bases between them. Germline CDR1 reads MGHRA; CDR2 reads YSYEKL. The CDR3 loop reads CASSQVQAQPQHF. The CDR3 coding sequence is TGCGCCAGCAGCCAAGTCCAAGCACAGCCCCAGCATTTT.

The chain carries TRBV30 and TRBJ1-5; possible D gene TRBD1, 6 bases. V was shortened by 0 bases and J by 3 bases, with 9 bases between the two germline ends. The CDR3 length is 14 residues. CDR1 is GTSNPN, CDR2 SVGIG, per germline (reference sequence). The CDR3 coding sequence is TGTGCCTGGAGTGTCAGGGGATCCAATCAGCCCCAGCATTTT. This sequence encodes CAWSVRGSNQPQHF.

The V call is TRBV6-5, the J call TRBJ2-3; the match to TRBD1 covers 8 bases. There are 15 residues in the CDR3. V lost 6 bases to trimming and J lost 3 bases; unmatched junction nucleotides: 8. Germline values: CDR1 MNHEY, CDR2 SVGAGI. This CDR3 is CASRTGTGWTDTQYF. For the CDR3, the DNA is TGTGCCAGCAGGACCGGGACAGGCTGGACAGATACGCAGTATTTT.

This sequence joins TRBV2 and TRBJ1-6; 7 bases map to TRBD1. The CDR3 consists of 14 residues. Germline V lookup: CDR1 SNHLY, CDR2 FYNNEI. Trimming at V came to 4 bases and at J to 10 bases, leaving 7 bases not matched to a gene. CDR3: CASSGQGEASPLHF. The CDR3 region has the DNA TGTGCCAGCAGTGGGCAGGGGGAAGCCTCACCCCTCCACTTT.

This sequence joins TRBV19 and TRBJ2-1; D may be TRBD1 (6 bases). V gave up 7 bases and J gave up 4 bases, with 8 bases separating them. The length of the CDR3 is 12 residues. CDR1 LNHDA and CDR2 SQIVND come from the germline V gene (reference sequence). CDR3 loop: CASKDSYNEQFF. The CDR3 DNA sequence: TGTGCCAGTAAGGACAGTTACAATGAGCAGTTCTTC.

J is TRBJ1-2 and V is TRBV19; weak D call: TRBD1 (5 bases). V was clipped by 11 bases and J by 6 bases, with 16 bases between them. Germline V gene data show CDR1 as LNHDA and CDR2 as SQIVND (reference sequence). The CDR3 is 12 amino acids. CDR3 residues: CAAGDSMHGYTF. The CDR3 DNA sequence: TGTGCCGCGGGGGACTCTATGCATGGCTACACCTTC.

The chain employs TRBV27 and TRBJ2-1, with 11 nucleotides matching TRBD2. CDR3 length: 14 residues. The V gene's germline CDR1 is MNHEY and CDR2 SMNVEV (reference sequence). J gave up 6 bases and V 8 bases, and 6 bases lay outside the gene matches. CDR3 sequence: CASGSSGGFNEQFF. CDR3 coding DNA: TGTGCCAGCGGATCTAGCGGGGGGTTCAATGAGCAGTTCTTC.

This sequence joins TRBV6-5 and TRBJ1-6, with D unclear. The CDR3 covers 14 residues. Deletions cut 1 base from V and 9 bases from J, with 10 bases between. The germline CDR1 and CDR2 sequences are MNHEY and SVGAGI. CDR3: CASSYLRTPSPLHF. The CDR3 DNA reads TGTGCCAGCAGTTACTTAAGGACTCCTTCACCCCTCCACTTT.

The V and J genes are TRBV7-6 and TRBJ2-5, with 14 nucleotides matching TRBD2. CDR1 and CDR2 (germline): SGHVS, FNYEAQ. CDR3 length: 16 amino acids. J lost 7 bases, V lost 4 bases, and 8 bases had no gene match. Written as DNA, the CDR3 is TGTGCCAGCAGCTCGGGACTAGCGGGGGCCTTTGGGACCCAGTACTTC. Encoded protein: CASSSGLAGAFGTQYF. Filled out from reference TRBV7-6 and TRBJ2-5, the complete variable domain reads GAGVSQSPRYKVTKRGQDVALRCDPISGHVSLYWYRQALGQGPEFLTYFNYEAQQDKSGLPNDRFSAERPEGSISTLTIQRTEQRDSAMYRCASSSGLAGAFGTQYFGPGTRLLVL.

The chain uses TRBV19 and TRBJ2-4; maybe TRBD1 (6 bases). This CDR3 contains 15 residues. Germline V CDR1 and CDR2: LNHDA, SQIVND (reference sequence). V was shortened by 3 bases and J by 6 bases, with 15 bases between the two germline ends. The DNA of the CDR3 is TGTGCCAGTAGTATTCTCCGGCAGGGGATAAACATTCAGTACTTC. Translation gives CASSILRQGINIQYF.

The rearrangement uses TRBV7-2 and TRBJ2-5, with D tentatively TRBD1 or TRBD2 (6 bases each). There are 16 residues in the CDR3. CDR1 and CDR2 (germline): SGHTA, FQGNSA. Trimming took off 1 base at V and 5 bases at J, with 17 bases between the two ends. For the CDR3, the DNA is TGTGCCAGCAGCTTAGAGACAGGCCGCGGAGGGGAGACCCAGTACTTC. Translation: CASSLETGRGGETQYF.

V usage is TRBV30 and J usage is TRBJ1-2, with D possibly matching TRBD1 (6 bases). Germline V lookup: CDR1 GTSNPN, CDR2 SVGIG (reference sequence). The CDR3 length is 14 residues. Trimming pared 5 bases from V and 6 bases from J, leaving 19 bases between. The CDR3 DNA follows: TGTGCCTGGGACCTGGGGGGGCTACTGGATGGCTACACCTTC. It codes for CAWDLGGLLDGYTF.

The genes are TRBV30 and TRBJ2-1; D is uncertain. CDR3 length equals 14 residues. Germline loops: CDR1 GTSNPN, CDR2 SVGIG (reference sequence). Trimming removed 0 bases at V and 0 bases at J, with 6 bases between. The CDR3 nucleotides read TGTGCCTGGAGTGTCCGGGTCTCCTACAATGAGCAGTTCTTC. It is translated as CAWSVRVSYNEQFF.

This chain joins TRBV6-5 and TRBJ1-2; possible D gene TRBD1, 5 bases. Germline-derived CDR1 and CDR2 are MNHEY and SVGAGI. There are 14 residues in the CDR3. V lost 2 bases and J lost 7, with 14 bases in between. The DNA for the CDR3 is TGTGCCAGCAGTTACGGGGGAAGGGAGAGTGGCTACACCTTC. Translating gives CASSYGGRESGYTF.

The chain has TRBV7-8 and TRBJ2-2; D unclear. Trimming removed 5 bases from V and 1 base from J, with 11 bases in between. Germline lookup yields CDR1 SGHVS and CDR2 FQNEAQ. The CDR3 is 15 residues long. This chain's CDR3 is CASSQWKLNTGELFF. Here the CDR3 DNA reads TGTGCCAGCAGCCAATGGAAGTTGAACACCGGGGAGCTGTTTTTT.

This chain links TRBV12-3 or TRBV12-4 with TRBJ1-2; D is unclear. The length of the CDR3 is 11 residues. V was clipped by 10 bases and J by 7 bases, with 13 bases between them. CDR3: CATHSGSGYTF. DNA of the CDR3: TGTGCCACTCACTCAGGTTCTGGCTACACCTTC.

The CDR3 loop is CASSAIKGQGGARGNPSTDTQYF. In DNA, the CDR3 is TGTGCCAGCAGTGCTATTAAGGGACAGGGGGGCGCGAGAGGGAACCCTAGCACAGATACGCAGTATTTT. V usage is TRBV2 and J usage is TRBJ2-3; 11 bases map to TRBD1. This CDR3 comprises 23 residues. Per the germline V gene, CDR1 is SNHLY and CDR2 is FYNNEI. The V gene end was trimmed by 4 bases and the J gene end by 0 bases; junction bases not matched to a gene: 24.

The gene calls are TRBV30 and TRBJ1-2, with D perhaps matching TRBD1 (5 bases). V was clipped by 4 bases and J by 1 base, with 7 bases between them. Per the germline V gene, CDR1 is GTSNPN and CDR2 is SVGIG (reference sequence). The CDR3 is 12 residues long. DNA for the CDR3: TGTGCCTGGAACAGGTTTAACTATGGCTACACCTTC. It encodes CAWNRFNYGYTF.